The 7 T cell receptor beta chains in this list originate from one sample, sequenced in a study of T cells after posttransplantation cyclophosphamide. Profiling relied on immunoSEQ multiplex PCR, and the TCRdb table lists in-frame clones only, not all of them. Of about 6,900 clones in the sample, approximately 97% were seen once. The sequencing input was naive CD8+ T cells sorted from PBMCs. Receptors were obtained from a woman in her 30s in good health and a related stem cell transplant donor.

CDR3 loop: CSVSGPYDIYEQYF. In nucleotides, the CDR3 is TGCAGCGTTAGCGGTCCCTATGACATCTACGAGCAGTACTTC. The rearrangement uses TRBV29-1 and TRBJ2-5, with D tentatively TRBD2 (5 bases). The J call may be wrong; the DNA end is better matched by TRBJ2-7. From germline, CDR1 is SQVTM and CDR2 ANQGSEA. This CDR3 region has 14 residues.

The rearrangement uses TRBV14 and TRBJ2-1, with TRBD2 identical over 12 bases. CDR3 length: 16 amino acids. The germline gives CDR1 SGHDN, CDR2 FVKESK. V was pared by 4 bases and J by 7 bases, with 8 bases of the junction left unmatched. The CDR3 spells CASSPLGTSGGNEQFF. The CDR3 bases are TGTGCCAGCAGCCCTTTAGGTACTAGCGGGGGGAATGAGCAGTTCTTC.

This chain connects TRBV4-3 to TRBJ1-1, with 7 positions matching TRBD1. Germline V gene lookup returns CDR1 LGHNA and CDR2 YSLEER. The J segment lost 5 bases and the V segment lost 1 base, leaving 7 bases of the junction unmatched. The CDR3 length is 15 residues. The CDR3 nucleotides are TGCGCCAGCAGCCAAGCGACAGGGATGGGAACTGAAGCTTTCTTT. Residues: CASSQATGMGTEAFF.

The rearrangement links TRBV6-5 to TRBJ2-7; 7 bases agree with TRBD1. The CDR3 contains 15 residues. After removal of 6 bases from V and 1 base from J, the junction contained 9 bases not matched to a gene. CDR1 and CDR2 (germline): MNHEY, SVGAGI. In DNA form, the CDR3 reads TGTGCCAGCAGCGACAGGGTAATCGGGTCCTACGAGCAGTACTTC. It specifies CASSDRVIGSYEQYF.

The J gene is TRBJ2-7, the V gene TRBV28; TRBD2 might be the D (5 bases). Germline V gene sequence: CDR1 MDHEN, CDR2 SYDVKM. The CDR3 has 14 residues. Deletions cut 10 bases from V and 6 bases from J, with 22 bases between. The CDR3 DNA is TGTGCCACACTAGAATCTGGCCTCGGGTCCGAGCAGTACTTC. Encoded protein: CATLESGLGSEQYF. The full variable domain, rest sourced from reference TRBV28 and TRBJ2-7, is DVKVTQSSRYLVKRTGEKVFLECVQDMDHENMFWYRQDPGLGLRLIYFSYDVKMKEKGDIPEGYSVSREKKERFSLILESASTNQTSMYLCATLESGLGSEQYFGPGTRLTVT.

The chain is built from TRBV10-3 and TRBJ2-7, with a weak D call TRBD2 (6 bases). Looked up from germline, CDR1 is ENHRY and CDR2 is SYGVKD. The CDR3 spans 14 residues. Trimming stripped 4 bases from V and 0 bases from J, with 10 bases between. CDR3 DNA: TGTGCCATCAGTGGGGGGGAAAGCTCCTACGAGCAGTACTTC. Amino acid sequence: CAISGGESSYEQYF.

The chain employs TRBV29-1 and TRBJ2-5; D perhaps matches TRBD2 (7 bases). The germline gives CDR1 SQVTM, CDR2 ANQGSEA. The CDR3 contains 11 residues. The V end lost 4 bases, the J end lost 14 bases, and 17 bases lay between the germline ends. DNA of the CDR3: TGCAGCGTTGTGGAGGGCGGGGGCGCATACTTC. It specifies CSVVEGGGAYF.